These 9 T cell receptor beta chains originate from one sample sequenced in a study of T cell responses to AZD1222 COVID-19 vaccine. The data were produced by immunoSEQ multiplex PCR, yet TCRdb's version contains in-frame clones alone and is incomplete. The table lists approximately 150,000 clones, approximately 93% of them singletons, with about 0.9% in the top ten. Here the sequenced sample was peripheral blood, taken on day 0 of AZD1222 vaccination. The receptors were gathered from an adult in good health.

CDR3: CASSVATDRPYGYTF. The CDR3 DNA reads TGTGCCAGCAGCGTAGCTACCGACAGGCCGTATGGCTACACCTTC. This chain links TRBV9 with TRBJ1-2; possible D gene TRBD1, 6 bases. V was trimmed by 0 bases and J by 5 bases, leaving 14 bases between them. Germline CDR1 SGDLS, CDR2 YYNGEE. This CDR3 contains 15 residues.

This clone has only one observation. This chain connects TRBV5-4 to TRBJ2-1; D possibly corresponds to TRBD1 (6 bases). Germline V CDR1 and CDR2: SGHNT, YYREEE (reference sequence). Trimming stripped 5 bases from V and 4 bases from J, with 13 bases between. The CDR3 consists of 14 residues. CDR3 region: CASSRGGQYNEQFF. CDR3 bases: TGTGCCAGCAGTAGAGGGGGACAATACAATGAGCAGTTCTTC. Supplemented by reference TRBV5-4 and TRBJ2-1, the full variable domain reads ETGVTQSPTHLIKTRGQQVTLRCSSQSGHNTVSWYQQALGQGPQFIFQYYREEENGRGNFPPRFSGLQFPNYSSELNVNALELDDSALYLCASSRGGQYNEQFFGPGTRLTVL.

V usage is TRBV19 and J usage is TRBJ1-1; D not certain. Germline values: CDR1 LNHDA, CDR2 SQIVND (reference sequence). The CDR3 sequence is 15 residues long. The V gene lost 9 bases and the J gene lost 0 bases, with 17 bases spanning the gap. CDR3 in DNA: TGTGCCAGCCGGTTTTTCGCGAACTTGAACACTGAAGCTTTCTTT. Amino acids: CASRFFANLNTEAFF. The full variable domain, with the rest looked up from reference TRBV19 and TRBJ1-1, is DGGITQSPKYLFRKEGQNVTLSCEQNLNHDAMYWYRQDPGQGLRLIYYSQIVNDFQKGDIAEGYSVSREKKESFPLTVTSAQKNPTAFYLCASRFFANLNTEAFFGQGTRLTVV.

The rearrangement links TRBV30 to TRBJ1-3; no clear D gene. The V and J ends lost 0 bases and 0 bases respectively, with 3 bases between them. CDR3 length: 13 residues. Germline V gene sequence: CDR1 GTSNPN, CDR2 SVGIG (reference sequence). CDR3 nucleotide sequence: TGTGCCTGGAGTGTTCACTCTGGAAACACCATATATTTT. Amino acids: CAWSVHSGNTIYF.

This rearrangement joins TRBV7-7 to TRBJ2-5; no firm D call. The CDR3 runs to 15 residues. In germline, CDR1 is SSHAT, CDR2 FNYEAQ (reference sequence). V was pared by 1 base and J by 4 bases, with 13 bases between. The CDR3 DNA reads as TGTGCCAGCAGCTTAGTTGGCACCCTGAGAGAGACCCAGTACTTC. Amino acid sequence: CASSLVGTLRETQYF.

V and J are TRBV6-5 and TRBJ1-1; perhaps TRBD1 as D (5 bases). CDR3 size: 15 residues. V was trimmed by 2 bases and J by 9 bases, leaving 19 bases between them. CDR1 is MNHEY, CDR2 SVGAGI, per germline. The CDR3 loop is CASSYGRAGLSQAFF. In DNA form, the CDR3 reads TGTGCCAGCAGTTACGGTCGGGCAGGGTTGTCGCAAGCTTTCTTT.

J is TRBJ2-7 and V is TRBV28, with TRBD1 identical over 7 bases. The CDR3 covers 13 residues. The V and J ends lost 8 bases and 0 bases, in that order; junction bases with no gene match: 4. In germline, CDR1 is MDHEN, CDR2 SYDVKM. Here the CDR3 DNA reads TGTGCCAGCTCCGGGACAGACTCCTACGAGCAGTACTTC. This sequence encodes CASSGTDSYEQYF.

The rearrangement joins TRBV7-9 to TRBJ2-2, with D unclear. Trimming removed 1 base from V and 4 bases from J, with 7 bases in between. The CDR3 contains 14 residues. Germline CDR1 SEHNR, CDR2 FQNEAQ (reference sequence). In nucleotides, the CDR3 is TGTGCCAGCAGCTTAGTAAGTTCCACCGGGGAGCTGTTTTTT. It yields the protein CASSLVSSTGELFF.

V usage is TRBV18 and J usage is TRBJ1-4; D is unclear. CDR3 size: 13 residues. Germline V gene data show CDR1 as KGHSH and CDR2 as LQKENI. V was clipped by 4 bases and J by 0 bases, with 3 bases between them. The CDR3 loop reads CASSRATNEKLFF. In DNA, the CDR3 is TGTGCCAGCTCACGTGCAACTAATGAAAAACTGTTTTTT.